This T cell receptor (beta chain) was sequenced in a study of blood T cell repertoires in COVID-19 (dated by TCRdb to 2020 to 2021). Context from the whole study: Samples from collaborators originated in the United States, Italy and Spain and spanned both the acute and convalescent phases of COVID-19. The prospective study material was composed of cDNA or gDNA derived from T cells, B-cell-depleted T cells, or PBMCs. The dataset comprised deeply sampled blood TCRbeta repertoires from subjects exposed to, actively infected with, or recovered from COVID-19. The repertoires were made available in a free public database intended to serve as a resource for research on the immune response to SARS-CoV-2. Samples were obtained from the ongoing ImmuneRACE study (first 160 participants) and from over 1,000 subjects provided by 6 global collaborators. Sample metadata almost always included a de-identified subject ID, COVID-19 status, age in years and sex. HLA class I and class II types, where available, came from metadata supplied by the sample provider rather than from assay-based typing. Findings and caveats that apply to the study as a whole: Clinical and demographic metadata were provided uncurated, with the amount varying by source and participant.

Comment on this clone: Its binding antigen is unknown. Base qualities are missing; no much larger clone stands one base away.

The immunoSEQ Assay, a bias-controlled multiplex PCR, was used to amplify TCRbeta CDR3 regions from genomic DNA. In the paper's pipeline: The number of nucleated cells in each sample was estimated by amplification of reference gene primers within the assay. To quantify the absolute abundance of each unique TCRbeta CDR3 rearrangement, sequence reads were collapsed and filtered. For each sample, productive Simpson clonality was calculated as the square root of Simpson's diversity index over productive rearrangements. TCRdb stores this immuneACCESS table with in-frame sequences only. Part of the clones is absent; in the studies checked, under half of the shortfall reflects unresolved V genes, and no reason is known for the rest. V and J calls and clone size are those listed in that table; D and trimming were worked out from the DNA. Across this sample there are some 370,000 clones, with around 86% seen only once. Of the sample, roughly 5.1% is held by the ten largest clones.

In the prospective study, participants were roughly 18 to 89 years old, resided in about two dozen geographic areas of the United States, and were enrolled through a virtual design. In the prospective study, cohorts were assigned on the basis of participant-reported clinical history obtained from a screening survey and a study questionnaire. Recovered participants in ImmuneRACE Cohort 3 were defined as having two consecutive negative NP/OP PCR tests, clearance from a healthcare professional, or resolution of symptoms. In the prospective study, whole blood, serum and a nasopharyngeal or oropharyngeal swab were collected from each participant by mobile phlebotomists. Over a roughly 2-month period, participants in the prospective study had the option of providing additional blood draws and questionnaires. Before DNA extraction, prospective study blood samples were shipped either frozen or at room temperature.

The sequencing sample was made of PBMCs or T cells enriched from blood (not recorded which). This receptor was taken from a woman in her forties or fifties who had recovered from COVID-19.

Here is the DNA: TGTGCCAGCAGCGGTGGCTTCCGGGTTTATACAGATACGCAGTATTTT. This codes for CASSGGFRVYTDTQYF. This chain joins TRBV5-6 to TRBJ2-3; too little of a D gene remains to name it. The CDR3, from cysteine to phenylalanine, totals 16 residues. The sequence is cut down to CDR3 DNA, 48 bases in frame from base 1. CDR1 and CDR2, per the germline V gene, are SGHDT and YYEEEE. V is clipped by 4 bases and J by 3 bases, and the sequence between their germline boundaries is 18 bases long.